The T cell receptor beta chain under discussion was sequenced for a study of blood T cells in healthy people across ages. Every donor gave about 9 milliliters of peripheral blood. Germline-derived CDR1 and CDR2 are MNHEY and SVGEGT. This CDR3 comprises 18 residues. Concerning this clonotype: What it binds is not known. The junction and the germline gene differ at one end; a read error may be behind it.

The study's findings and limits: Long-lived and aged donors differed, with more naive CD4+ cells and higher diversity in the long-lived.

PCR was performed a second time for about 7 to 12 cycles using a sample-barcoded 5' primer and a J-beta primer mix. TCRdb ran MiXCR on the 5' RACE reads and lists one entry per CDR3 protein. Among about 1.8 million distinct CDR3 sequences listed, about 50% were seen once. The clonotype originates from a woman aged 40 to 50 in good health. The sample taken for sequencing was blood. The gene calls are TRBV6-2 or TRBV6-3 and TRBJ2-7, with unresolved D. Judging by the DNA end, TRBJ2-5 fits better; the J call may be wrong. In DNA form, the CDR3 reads TGTGCCAGCAGTTACTCGAAGGGTGGCAGGATGAGGCAAGGGACCCAGTACTTC. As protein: CASSYSKGGRMRQGTQYF.